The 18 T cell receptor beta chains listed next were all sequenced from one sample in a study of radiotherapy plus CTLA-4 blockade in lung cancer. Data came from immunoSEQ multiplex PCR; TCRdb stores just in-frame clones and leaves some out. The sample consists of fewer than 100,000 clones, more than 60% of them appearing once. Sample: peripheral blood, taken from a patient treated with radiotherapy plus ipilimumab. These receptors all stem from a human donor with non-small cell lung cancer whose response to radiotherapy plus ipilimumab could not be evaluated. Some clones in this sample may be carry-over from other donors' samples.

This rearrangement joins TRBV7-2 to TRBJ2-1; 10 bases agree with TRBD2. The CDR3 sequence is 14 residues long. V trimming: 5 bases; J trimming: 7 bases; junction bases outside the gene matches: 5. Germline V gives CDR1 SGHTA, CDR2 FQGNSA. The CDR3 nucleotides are TGTGCCAGCAGCCAAAGCGGGGGGGCGAATGAGCAGTTCTTC. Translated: CASSQSGGANEQFF.

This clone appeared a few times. The CDR3, as DNA: TGTGCCAGTAGTTTTGGGACAGGATCCCACGAGCAGTACTTC. As protein: CASSFGTGSHEQYF. This sequence joins TRBV19 and TRBJ2-7; TRBD1 matches at 8 bases. The CDR3 totals 14 residues. The V gene end was trimmed by 5 bases and the J gene end by 5 bases; junction bases not matched to a gene: 8. Germline V gene lookup returns CDR1 LNHDA and CDR2 SQIVND (reference sequence). The complete variable domain, with remaining parts taken from reference TRBV19 and TRBJ2-7, reads DGGITQSPKYLFRKEGQNVTLSCEQNLNHDAMYWYRQDPGQGLRLIYYSQIVNDFQKGDIAEGYSVSREKKESFPLTVTSAQKNPTAFYLCASSFGTGSHEQYFGPGTRLTVT.

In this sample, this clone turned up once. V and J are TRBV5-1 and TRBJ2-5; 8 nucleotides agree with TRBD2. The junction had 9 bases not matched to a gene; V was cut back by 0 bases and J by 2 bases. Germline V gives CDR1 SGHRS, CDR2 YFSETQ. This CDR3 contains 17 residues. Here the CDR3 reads CASSLGGGRSRQETQYF. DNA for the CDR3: TGCGCCAGCAGCTTGGGCGGGGGGAGGAGTAGACAAGAGACCCAGTACTTC.

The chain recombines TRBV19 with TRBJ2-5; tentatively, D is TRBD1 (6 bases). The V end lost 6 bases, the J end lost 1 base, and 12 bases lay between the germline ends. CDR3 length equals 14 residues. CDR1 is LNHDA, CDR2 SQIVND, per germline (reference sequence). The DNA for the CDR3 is TGTGCCAGTAGCCGGGACATGACCCAAGAGACCCAGTACTTC. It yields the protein CASSRDMTQETQYF.

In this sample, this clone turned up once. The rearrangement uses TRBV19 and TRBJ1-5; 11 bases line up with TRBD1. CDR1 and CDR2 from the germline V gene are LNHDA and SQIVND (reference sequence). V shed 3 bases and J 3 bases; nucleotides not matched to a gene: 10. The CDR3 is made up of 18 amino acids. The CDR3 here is CASSIRTGGAWDNQPQHF. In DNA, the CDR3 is TGTGCCAGTAGTATTAGGACAGGGGGCGCGTGGGACAATCAGCCCCAGCATTTT.

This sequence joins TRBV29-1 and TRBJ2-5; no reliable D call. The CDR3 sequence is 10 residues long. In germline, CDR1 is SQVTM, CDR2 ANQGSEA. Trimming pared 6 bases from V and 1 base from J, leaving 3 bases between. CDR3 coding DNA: TGCAGCGTGGCCCAAGAGACCCAGTACTTC. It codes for CSVAQETQYF.

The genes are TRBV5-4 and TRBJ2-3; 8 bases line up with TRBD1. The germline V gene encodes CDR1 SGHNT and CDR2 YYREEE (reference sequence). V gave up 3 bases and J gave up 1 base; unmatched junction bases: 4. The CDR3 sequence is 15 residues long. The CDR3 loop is CASSSATGGTDTQYF. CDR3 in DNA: TGTGCCAGCAGCTCCGCGACAGGGGGCACAGATACGCAGTATTTT.

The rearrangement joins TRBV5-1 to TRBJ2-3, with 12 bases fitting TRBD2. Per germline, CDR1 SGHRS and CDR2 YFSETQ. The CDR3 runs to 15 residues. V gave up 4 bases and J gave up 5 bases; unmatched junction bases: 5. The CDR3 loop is CASSLAGGRGDTQYF. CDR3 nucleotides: TGCGCCAGCAGCCTAGCGGGGGGGCGGGGAGATACGCAGTATTTT.

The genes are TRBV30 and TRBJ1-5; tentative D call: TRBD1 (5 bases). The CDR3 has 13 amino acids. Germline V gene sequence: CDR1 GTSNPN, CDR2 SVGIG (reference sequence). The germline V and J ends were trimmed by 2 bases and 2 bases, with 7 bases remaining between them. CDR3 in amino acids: CAWSPQGNQPQHF. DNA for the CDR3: TGTGCCTGGAGTCCACAGGGCAATCAGCCCCAGCATTTT.

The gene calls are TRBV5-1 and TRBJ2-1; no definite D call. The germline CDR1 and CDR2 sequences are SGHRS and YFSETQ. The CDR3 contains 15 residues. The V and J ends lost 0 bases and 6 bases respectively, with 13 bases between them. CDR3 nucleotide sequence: TGCGCCAGCAGCTTGGTCCCAGGTATGTTCAATGAGCAGTTCTTC. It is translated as CASSLVPGMFNEQFF.

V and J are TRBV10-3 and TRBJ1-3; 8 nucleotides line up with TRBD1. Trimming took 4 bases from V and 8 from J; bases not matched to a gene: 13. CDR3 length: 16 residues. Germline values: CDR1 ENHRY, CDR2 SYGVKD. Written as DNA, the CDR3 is TGTGCCATCAGTGCCCCCCCAGGGGGCAGTGATTACACCATATATTTT. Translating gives CAISAPPGGSDYTIYF.

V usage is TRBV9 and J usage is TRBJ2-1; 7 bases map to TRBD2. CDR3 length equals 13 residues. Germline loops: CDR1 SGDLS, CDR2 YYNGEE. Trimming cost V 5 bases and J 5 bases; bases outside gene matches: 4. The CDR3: CASRGGKNNEQFF. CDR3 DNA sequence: TGTGCCAGCAGGGGGGGGAAAAACAATGAGCAGTTCTTC.

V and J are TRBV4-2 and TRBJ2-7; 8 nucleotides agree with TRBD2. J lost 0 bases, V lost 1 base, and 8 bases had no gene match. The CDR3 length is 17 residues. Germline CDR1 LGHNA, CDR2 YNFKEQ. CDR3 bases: TGTGCCAGCAGCCAAGGACCCCGGGGGGGACCCTCCTACGAGCAGTACTTC. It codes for CASSQGPRGGPSYEQYF.

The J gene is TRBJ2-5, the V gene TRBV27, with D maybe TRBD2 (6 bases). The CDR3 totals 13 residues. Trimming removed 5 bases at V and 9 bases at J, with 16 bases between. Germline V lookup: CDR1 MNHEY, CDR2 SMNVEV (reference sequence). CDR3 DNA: TGTGCCAGCAGTCCGAAAGCGGGTGAGGCCCAGTACTTC. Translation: CASSPKAGEAQYF.

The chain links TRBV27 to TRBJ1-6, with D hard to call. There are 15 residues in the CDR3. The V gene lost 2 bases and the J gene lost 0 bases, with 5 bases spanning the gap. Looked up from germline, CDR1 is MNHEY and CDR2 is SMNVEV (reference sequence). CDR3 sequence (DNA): TGTGCCAGCAGTTTAGCGTTCTCCTATAATTCACCCCTCCACTTT. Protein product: CASSLAFSYNSPLHF.

The DNA for the CDR3 is TGTGCCAGCAGTGAAGCGCCCTCCAGTGCTAGCAATCAGCCCCAGCATTTT. Protein product: CASSEAPSSASNQPQHF. The chain combines TRBV2 with TRBJ1-5; unclear D gene. Trimming shortened V by 0 bases and J by 0 bases, and 12 bases separated the two germline ends. CDR1 and CDR2 from the germline V gene are SNHLY and FYNNEI. The CDR3 totals 17 residues. The whole variable domain, remainder taken from reference TRBV2 and TRBJ1-5, is EPEVTQTPSHQVTQMGQEVILRCVPISNHLYFYWYRQILGQKVEFLVSFYNNEISEKSEIFDDQFSVERPDGSNFTLKIRSTKLEDSAMYFCASSEAPSSASNQPQHFGDGTRLSIL.

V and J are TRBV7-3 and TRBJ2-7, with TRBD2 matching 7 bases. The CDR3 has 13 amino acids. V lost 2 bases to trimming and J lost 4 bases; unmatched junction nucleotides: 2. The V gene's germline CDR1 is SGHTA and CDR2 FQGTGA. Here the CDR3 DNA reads TGTGCCAGCAGCTTAGGGGGGGAATACGAGCAGTACTTC. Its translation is CASSLGGEYEQYF.

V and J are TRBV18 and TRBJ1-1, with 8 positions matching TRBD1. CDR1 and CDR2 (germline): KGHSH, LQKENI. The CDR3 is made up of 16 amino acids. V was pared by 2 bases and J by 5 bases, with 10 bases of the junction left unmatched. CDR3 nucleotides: TGTGCCAGCTCACCAACCATCTGGACAGGGCAAACTGAAGCTTTCTTT. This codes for CASSPTIWTGQTEAFF.